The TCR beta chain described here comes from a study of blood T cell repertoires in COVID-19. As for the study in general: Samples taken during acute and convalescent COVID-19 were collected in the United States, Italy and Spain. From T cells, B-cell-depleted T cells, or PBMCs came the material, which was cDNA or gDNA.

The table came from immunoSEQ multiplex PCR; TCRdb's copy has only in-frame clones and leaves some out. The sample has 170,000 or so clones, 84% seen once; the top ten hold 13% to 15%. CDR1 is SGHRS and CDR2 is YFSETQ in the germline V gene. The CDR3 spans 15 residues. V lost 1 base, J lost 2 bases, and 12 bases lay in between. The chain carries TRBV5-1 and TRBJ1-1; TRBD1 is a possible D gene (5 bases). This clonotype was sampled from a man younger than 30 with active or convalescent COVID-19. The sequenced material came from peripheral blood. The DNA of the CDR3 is TGCGCCAGCAGCTTGATGGGGGAGGGAAACACTGAAGCTTTCTTT. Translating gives CASSLMGEGNTEAFF.